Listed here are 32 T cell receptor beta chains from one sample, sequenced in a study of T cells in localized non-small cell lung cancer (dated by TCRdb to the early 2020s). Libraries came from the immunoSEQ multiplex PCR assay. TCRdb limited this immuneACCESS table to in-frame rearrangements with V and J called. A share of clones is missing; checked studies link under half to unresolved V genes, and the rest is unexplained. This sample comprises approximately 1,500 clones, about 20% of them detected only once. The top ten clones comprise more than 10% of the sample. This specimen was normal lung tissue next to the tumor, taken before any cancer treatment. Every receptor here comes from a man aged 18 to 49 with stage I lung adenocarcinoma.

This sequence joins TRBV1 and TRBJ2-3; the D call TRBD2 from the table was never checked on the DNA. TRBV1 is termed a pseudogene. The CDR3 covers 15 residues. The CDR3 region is CASSHGGGGTDTQYF. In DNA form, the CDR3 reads TGCGCCAGCAGCCACGGCGGGGGAGGCACAGATACGCAGTATTTT.

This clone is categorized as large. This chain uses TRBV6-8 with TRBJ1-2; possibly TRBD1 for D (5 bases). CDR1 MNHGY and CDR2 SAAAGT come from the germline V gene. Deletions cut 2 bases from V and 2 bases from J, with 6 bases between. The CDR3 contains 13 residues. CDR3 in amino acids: CASSYDSNYGYTF. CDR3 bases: TGTGCCAGCAGTTACGACAGCAACTATGGCTACACCTTC.

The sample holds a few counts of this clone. The DNA of the CDR3 is TGTGCCTGGAGTAAAATCGTGGGCAGGGGGCTCGGGGAGCTGTTTTTT. Its protein is CAWSKIVGRGLGELFF. This rearrangement joins TRBV30 to TRBJ2-2; TRBD1 agrees at 8 bases. Trimming took 2 bases from V and 7 from J; bases not matched to a gene: 12. From germline, CDR1 is GTSNPN and CDR2 SVGIG (reference sequence). The CDR3 is 16 residues long.

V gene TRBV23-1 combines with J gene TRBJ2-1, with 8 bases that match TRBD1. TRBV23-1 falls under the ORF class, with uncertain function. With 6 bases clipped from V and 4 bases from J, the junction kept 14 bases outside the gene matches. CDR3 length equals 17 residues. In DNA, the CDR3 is TGCGCCAGCAGCCAAGCCCTTCGACAGGGGAAGTACAATGAGCAGTTCTTC. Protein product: CASSQALRQGKYNEQFF.

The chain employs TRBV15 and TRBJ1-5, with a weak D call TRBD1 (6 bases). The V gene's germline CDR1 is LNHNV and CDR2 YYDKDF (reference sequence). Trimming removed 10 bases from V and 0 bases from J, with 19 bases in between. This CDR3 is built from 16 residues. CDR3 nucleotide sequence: TGTGCCATCAAACCGGGACACCCAGGTAGCAATCAGCCCCAGCATTTT. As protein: CAIKPGHPGSNQPQHF.

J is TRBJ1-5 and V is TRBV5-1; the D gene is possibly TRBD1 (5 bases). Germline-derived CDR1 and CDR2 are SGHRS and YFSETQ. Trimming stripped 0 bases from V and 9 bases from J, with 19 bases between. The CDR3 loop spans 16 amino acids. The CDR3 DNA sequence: TGCGCCAGCAGCTTGGATGGGACGATCGGGGGTGGGCCCCAGCATTTT. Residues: CASSLDGTIGGGPQHF.

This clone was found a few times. CDR3 sequence: CASNRDRNSPLHF. CDR3 nucleotides: TGTGCCAGTAATCGGGACAGGAATTCACCCCTCCACTTT. The chain employs TRBV19 and TRBJ1-6, with 8 nucleotides matching TRBD1. The CDR3 totals 13 residues. V lost 7 bases, J lost 7 bases, and 3 bases stayed unmatched. Germline values: CDR1 LNHDA, CDR2 SQIVND (reference sequence).

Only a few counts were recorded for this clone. The CDR3 region has the DNA TGTGCCAGCTCTCTCGGGACAGGGGAGACTGAAGCTTTCTTT. Translating it yields CASSLGTGETEAFF. This chain joins TRBV18 and TRBJ1-1; 10 bases line up with TRBD1. CDR1 is KGHSH, CDR2 LQKENI, per germline. Trimming at V came to 6 bases and at J to 5 bases, leaving 6 bases not matched to a gene. The CDR3 is 14 amino acids.

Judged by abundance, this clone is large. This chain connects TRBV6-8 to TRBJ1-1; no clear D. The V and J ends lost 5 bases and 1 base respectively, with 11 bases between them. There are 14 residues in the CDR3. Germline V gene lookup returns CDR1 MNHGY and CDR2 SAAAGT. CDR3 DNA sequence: TGTGCCAGCAGTGGTCCCCAAAGGAACACTGAAGCTTTCTTT. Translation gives CASSGPQRNTEAFF.

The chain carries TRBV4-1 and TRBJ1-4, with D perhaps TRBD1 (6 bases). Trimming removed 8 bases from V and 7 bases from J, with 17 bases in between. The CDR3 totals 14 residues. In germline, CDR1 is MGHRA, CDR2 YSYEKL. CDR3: CASSRGGLTEKLFF. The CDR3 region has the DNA TGCGCCAGCTCAAGGGGGGGGTTGACTGAAAAACTGTTTTTT.

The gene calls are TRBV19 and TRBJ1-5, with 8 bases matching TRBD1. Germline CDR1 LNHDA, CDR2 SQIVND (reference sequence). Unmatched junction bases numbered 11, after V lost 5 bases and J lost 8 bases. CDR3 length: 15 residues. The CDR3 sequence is CASSPGGSLREPQHF. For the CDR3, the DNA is TGTGCCAGTAGTCCAGGGGGCTCGTTAAGAGAGCCCCAGCATTTT.

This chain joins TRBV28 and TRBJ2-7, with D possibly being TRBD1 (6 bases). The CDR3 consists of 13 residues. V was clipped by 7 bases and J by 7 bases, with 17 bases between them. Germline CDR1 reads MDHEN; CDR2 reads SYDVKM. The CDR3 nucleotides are TGTGCCAGCACATGGACAGCGTTAGGGGAGCAGTACTTC. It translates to CASTWTALGEQYF.

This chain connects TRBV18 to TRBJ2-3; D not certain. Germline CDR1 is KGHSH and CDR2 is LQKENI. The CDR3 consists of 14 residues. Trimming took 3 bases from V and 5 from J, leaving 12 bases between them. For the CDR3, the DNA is TGTGCCAGCTCACCTCCCCTAGTGGGAGATACGCAGTATTTT. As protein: CASSPPLVGDTQYF. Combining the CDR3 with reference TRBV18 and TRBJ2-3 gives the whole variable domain NAGVMQNPRHLVRRRGQEARLRCSPMKGHSHVYWYRQLPEEGLKFMVYLQKENIIDESGMPKERFSAEFPKEGPSILRIQQVVRGDSAAYFCASSPPLVGDTQYFGPGTRLTVL.

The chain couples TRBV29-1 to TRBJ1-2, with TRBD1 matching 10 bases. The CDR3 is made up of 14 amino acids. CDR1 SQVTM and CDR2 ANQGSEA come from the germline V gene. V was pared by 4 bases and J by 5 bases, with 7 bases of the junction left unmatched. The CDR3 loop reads CSVALDRGGYGYTF. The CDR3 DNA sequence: TGCAGCGTTGCCCTGGACAGGGGGGGGTATGGCTACACCTTC.

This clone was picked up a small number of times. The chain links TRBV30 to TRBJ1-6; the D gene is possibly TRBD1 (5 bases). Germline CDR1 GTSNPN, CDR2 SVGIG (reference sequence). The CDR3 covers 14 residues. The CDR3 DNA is TGTGCTGGAACGGACGTAGGGGCTGGTTCACCCCTCCACTTT. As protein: CAGTDVGAGSPLHF.

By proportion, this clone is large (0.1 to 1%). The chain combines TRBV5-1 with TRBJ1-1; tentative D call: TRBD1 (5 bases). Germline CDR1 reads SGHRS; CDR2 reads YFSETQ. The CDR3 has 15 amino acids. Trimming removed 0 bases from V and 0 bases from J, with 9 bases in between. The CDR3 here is CASSLVQGLNTEAFF. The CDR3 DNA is TGCGCCAGCAGCTTGGTGCAGGGCTTGAACACTGAAGCTTTCTTT.

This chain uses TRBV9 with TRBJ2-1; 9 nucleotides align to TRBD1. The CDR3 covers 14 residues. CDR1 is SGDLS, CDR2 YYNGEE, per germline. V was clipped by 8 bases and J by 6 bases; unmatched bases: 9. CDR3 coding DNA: TGTGCCAGTACTGCCGGACAGGGGACCAATGAGCAGTTCTTC. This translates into CASTAGQGTNEQFF.

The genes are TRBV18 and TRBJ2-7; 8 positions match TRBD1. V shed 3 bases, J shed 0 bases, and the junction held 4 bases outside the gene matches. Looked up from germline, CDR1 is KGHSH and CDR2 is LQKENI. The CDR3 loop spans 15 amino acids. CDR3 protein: CASSPGQGASYEQYF. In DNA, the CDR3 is TGTGCCAGCTCACCCGGGCAGGGGGCCTCCTACGAGCAGTACTTC.

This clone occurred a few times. The CDR3 bases are TGTGCCAGCAGCCCGGGGACCCTCGGGACGAGCAATCAGCCCCAGCATTTT. Protein sequence: CASSPGTLGTSNQPQHF. The chain carries TRBV11-3 and TRBJ1-5; D is possibly TRBD1 (5 bases). The CDR3 consists of 17 residues. Trimming removed 5 bases at V and 1 base at J, with 18 bases between. Germline V gene sequence: CDR1 SGHNT, CDR2 YENEEA.

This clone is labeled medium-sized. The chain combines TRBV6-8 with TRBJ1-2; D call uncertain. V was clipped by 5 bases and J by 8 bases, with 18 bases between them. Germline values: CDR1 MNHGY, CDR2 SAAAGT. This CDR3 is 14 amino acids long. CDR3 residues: CASSRQGFLQGYTF. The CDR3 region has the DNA TGTGCCAGCAGTCGGCAAGGATTTTTGCAGGGCTACACCTTC.

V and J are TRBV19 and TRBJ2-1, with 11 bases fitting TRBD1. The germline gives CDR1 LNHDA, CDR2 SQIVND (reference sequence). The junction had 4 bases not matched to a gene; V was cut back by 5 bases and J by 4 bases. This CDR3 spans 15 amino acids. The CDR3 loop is CASSRDRGGYNEQFF. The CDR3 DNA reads TGTGCCAGTAGTCGGGACAGGGGGGGTTACAATGAGCAGTTCTTC.

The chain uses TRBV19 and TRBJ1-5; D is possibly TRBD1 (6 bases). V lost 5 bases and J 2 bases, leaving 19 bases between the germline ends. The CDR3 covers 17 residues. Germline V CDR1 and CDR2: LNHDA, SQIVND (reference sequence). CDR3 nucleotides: TGTGCCAGTAGTCCCCAGACAGGTATATGGGGCAATCAGCCCCAGCATTTT. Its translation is CASSPQTGIWGNQPQHF.

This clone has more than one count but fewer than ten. The DNA for the CDR3 is TGTGCCATCACAGCGGACTGGAGATCGGGAAACACCATATATTTT. This codes for CAITADWRSGNTIYF. The chain carries TRBV6-8 and TRBJ1-3; no definite D call. V was shortened by 10 bases and J by 4 bases, with 20 bases between the two germline ends. This CDR3 has 15 amino acids. Germline V gene sequence: CDR1 MNHGY, CDR2 SAAAGT.

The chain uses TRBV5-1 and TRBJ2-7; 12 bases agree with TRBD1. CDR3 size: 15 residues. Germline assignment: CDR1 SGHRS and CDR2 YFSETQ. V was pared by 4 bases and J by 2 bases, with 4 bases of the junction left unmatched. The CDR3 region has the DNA TGCGCCAGCAGCCTGGGACAGGGGGCGACCTACGAGCAGTACTTC. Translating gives CASSLGQGATYEQYF.

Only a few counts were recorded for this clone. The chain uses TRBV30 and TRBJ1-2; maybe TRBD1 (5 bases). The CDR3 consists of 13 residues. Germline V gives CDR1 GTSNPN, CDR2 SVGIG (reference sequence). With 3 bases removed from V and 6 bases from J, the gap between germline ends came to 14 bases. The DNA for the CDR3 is TGTGCCTGGAGAATCCGGGGGACGGATGGCTACACCTTC. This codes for CAWRIRGTDGYTF.

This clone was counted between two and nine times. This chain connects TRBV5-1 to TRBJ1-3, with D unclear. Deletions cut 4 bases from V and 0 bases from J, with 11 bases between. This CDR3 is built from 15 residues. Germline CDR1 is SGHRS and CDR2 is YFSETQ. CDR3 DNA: TGCGCCAGCAGCCCTACCTGGGGCTCTGGAAACACCATATATTTT. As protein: CASSPTWGSGNTIYF.

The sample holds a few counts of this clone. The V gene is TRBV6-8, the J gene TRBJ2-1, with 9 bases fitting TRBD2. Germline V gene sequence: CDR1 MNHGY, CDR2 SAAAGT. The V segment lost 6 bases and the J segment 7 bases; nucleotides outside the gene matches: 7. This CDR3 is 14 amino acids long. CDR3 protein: CASSDSGGHNEQFF. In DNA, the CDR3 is TGTGCCAGCAGCGACAGCGGGGGGCATAATGAGCAGTTCTTC.

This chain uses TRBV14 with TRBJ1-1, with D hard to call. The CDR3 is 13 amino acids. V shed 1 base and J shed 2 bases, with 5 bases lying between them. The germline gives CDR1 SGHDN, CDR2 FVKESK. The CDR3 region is CASSQVFNTEAFF. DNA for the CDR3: TGTGCCAGCAGCCAAGTTTTTAACACTGAAGCTTTCTTT. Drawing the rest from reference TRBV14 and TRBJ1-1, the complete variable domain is EAGVTQFPSHSVIEKGQTVTLRCDPISGHDNLYWYRRVMGKEIKFLLHFVKESKQDESGMPNNRFLAERTGGTYSTLKVQPAELEDSGVYFCASSQVFNTEAFFGQGTRLTVV.

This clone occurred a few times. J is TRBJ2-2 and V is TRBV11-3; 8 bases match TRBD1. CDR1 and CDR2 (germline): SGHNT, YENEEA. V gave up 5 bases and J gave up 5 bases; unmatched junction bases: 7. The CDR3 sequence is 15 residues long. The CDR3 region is CASSTRTGLTGELFF. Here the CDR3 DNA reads TGTGCCAGCAGCACAAGGACAGGGTTGACCGGGGAGCTGTTTTTT.

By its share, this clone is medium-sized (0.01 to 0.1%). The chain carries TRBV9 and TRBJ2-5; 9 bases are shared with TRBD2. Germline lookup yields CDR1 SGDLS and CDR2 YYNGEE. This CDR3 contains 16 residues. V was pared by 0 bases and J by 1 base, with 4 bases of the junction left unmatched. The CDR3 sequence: CASSVAPLAGQETQYF. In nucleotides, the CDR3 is TGTGCCAGCAGCGTAGCTCCACTAGCGGGCCAAGAGACCCAGTACTTC.

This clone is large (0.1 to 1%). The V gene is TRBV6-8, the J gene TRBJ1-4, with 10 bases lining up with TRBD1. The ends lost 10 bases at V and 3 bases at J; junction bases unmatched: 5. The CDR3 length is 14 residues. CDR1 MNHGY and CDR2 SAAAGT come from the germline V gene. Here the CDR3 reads CATGTGDANEKLFF. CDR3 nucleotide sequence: TGTGCCACTGGGACAGGGGACGCTAATGAAAAACTGTTTTTT.

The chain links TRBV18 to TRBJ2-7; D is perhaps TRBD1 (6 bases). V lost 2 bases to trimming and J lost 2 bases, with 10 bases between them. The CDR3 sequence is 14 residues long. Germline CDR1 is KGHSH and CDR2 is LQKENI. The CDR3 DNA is TGTGCCAGCTCACCAAAACAGGGTGCCTACGAGCAGTACTTC. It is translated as CASSPKQGAYEQYF.